The 7 T cell receptor beta chains reported below all come from one sample, sequenced in a study of naive and memory T cell subsets. Whole-blood samples were approximately 2.6 ml of peripheral blood from healthy adult volunteers. Blood and skin TCR RNA was reverse transcribed with alpha and beta constant primers. MiXCR, run by TCRdb on the 5' RACE reads, gives a single entry per CDR3 protein. The sample carries just over 25,000 distinct CDR3 sequences, under 30% recorded once. The receptors here all came from a female donor in good health.

This clonotype came up a few times. A junction end diverges from the germline sequence, so it may reflect a read error. This chain links TRBV20-1 with TRBJ2-7; no firm D call. This CDR3 is built from 12 residues. The V gene's germline CDR1 is DFQATT and CDR2 SNEGSKA (reference sequence). The CDR3 DNA reads as TGCAGTGCTAGAGGGGCCTCCCACGAGCAGTACTTC. This encodes CSARGASHEQYF.

This clonotype was counted ten times or more. V and J are TRBV20-1 and TRBJ2-3; the D gene could be TRBD1 or TRBD2 (5 bases each). This CDR3 spans 12 amino acids. Germline assignment: CDR1 DFQATT and CDR2 SNEGSKA (reference sequence). V was clipped by 4 bases and J by 2 bases, with 7 bases between them. This chain's CDR3 is CSANGATDTQYF. CDR3 nucleotide sequence: TGCAGTGCTAACGGGGCCACAGATACGCAGTATTTT.

This clonotype was counted at least ten times. The gene calls are TRBV20-1 and TRBJ2-5, with TRBD1 matching over 7 bases. This CDR3 is built from 12 residues. Germline V gives CDR1 DFQATT, CDR2 SNEGSKA (reference sequence). V was pared by 7 bases and J by 3 bases, with 5 bases of the junction left unmatched. The CDR3 nucleotides read TGCAGTGGTTCCGGGACAGAAGAGACCCAGTACTTC. As protein: CSGSGTEETQYF.

V is TRBV20-1 and J is TRBJ2-1; 12 bases match TRBD2. Per germline, CDR1 DFQATT and CDR2 SNEGSKA (reference sequence). The J segment lost 6 bases and the V segment lost 4 bases, leaving 7 bases of the junction unmatched. The CDR3 is made up of 15 amino acids. DNA for the CDR3: TGCAGTGCTACTAGCGGGGGGGCCGGTTCCAATGAGCAGTTCTTC. It specifies CSATSGGAGSNEQFF.

The DNA of the CDR3 is TGCAGTGGGGCTAGCCTACAGTGGGGTGTCGACACAGATACGCAGTATTTT. This translates into CSGASLQWGVDTDTQYF. V and J are TRBV20-1 and TRBJ2-3, with D possibly matching TRBD2 (5 bases). The germline CDR1 and CDR2 sequences are DFQATT and SNEGSKA (reference sequence). Trimming cost V 7 bases and J 2 bases, with 25 bases left between them. This CDR3 is 17 amino acids long.

This clonotype was recorded at least ten times. The J gene is TRBJ2-3, the V gene TRBV20-1; TRBD2 agrees at 7 bases. Germline CDR1 is DFQATT and CDR2 is SNEGSKA (reference sequence). Losses at the gene ends were 6 bases for V and 0 bases for J; bases not matched to a gene: 6. The CDR3 has 14 residues. The CDR3, as DNA: TGCAGTGCCCGTTGGGGGGGGAGCACAGATACGCAGTATTTT. This translates into CSARWGGSTDTQYF.

This clonotype was picked up a small number of times. The chain carries TRBV20-1 and TRBJ1-1; 7 bases match TRBD1. Germline V gene lookup returns CDR1 DFQATT and CDR2 SNEGSKA (reference sequence). The CDR3 totals 12 residues. The V gene end was trimmed by 6 bases and the J gene end by 1 base; junction bases not matched to a gene: 2. The DNA of the CDR3 is TGCAGTGCACGGGACAGGAACACTGAAGCTTTCTTT. It is translated as CSARDRNTEAFF.